The entry that follows covers one T cell receptor (beta chain) sequence. What it binds is unknown. The genomic DNA of each subset was split evenly across several immunoSEQ plates. The method was immunoSEQ multiplex PCR; TCRdb's version includes in-frame clones alone and lacks a portion of them. The sample includes under 1,100,000 clones, approximately 68% of them seen just once. This sample was included in a study of shared clonotypes between healthy human individuals. HIV-negative, healthy adults without recent acute infections or vaccinations were the donors. V was clipped by 5 bases and J by 2 bases; unmatched bases: 4. The CDR3 is 16 residues long. CDR1 is SNHLY, CDR2 FYNNEI, per germline. General study results and limits: Sampling used blood alone; tissue repertoires probably differ. The study generally estimated greater richness for naive than memory subsets.

What was sequenced was memory CD4+ T cells sorted from blood. Subset given: CD45RA-negative fraction. This TCR came from a young man in good health. This sequence joins TRBV2 and TRBJ2-2, with 11 bases that match TRBD2. The CDR3, as DNA: TGTGCCAGCAGTTCTCTAGCGGGAGGCAACACCGGGGAGCTGTTTTTT. This encodes CASSSLAGGNTGELFF.